Shown below are 30 T cell receptor beta chains from a single sample sequenced in a study of naive and memory T cell subsets. Ligated cDNA underwent four rounds of PCR with nested alpha and beta constant region primers and SP2. TCRdb reprocessed the 5' RACE reads via MiXCR and lists one record per CDR3 protein. The sample contains about 32,000 distinct CDR3 sequences, 16% of which appear only once. A UMI-containing oligonucleotide was joined by 3' ligation to the TCR cDNA template. The source is a female donor in good health.

To note about this clonotype: It may be a read error: a sequence one base away is much more abundant. The gene calls are TRBV20-1 and TRBJ2-7, with D tentatively TRBD2 (5 bases). Germline loops: CDR1 DFQATT, CDR2 SNEGSKA (reference sequence). The CDR3 is 13 amino acids. Trimming shortened V by 6 bases and J by 3 bases, and 15 bases separated the two germline ends. DNA for the CDR3: TGCAGTGCCGAATGGACTGGTAACTACGAGCAGTACTTC. Translated, it gives CSAEWTGNYEQYF.

In its sample, this clonotype was seen many times. V gene TRBV11-2 combines with J gene TRBJ2-5; possibly TRBD2 for D (5 bases). V was shortened by 3 bases and J by 4 bases, with 12 bases between the two germline ends. The length of the CDR3 is 14 residues. The germline CDR1 and CDR2 sequences are SGHAT and FQNNGV. For the CDR3, the DNA is TGTGCCAGCAGCTTGGGGAGTCCCGCAGAGACCCAGTACTTC. Protein: CASSLGSPAETQYF.

In this sample, this clonotype turned up many times. The rearrangement links TRBV29-1 to TRBJ2-5; D is ambiguous. CDR3 length: 12 residues. V lost 3 bases to trimming and J lost 2 bases, with 7 bases between them. CDR1 and CDR2 (germline): SQVTM, ANQGSEA. Here the CDR3 DNA reads TGCAGCGTTGATGCCGGACAAGAGACCCAGTACTTC. Its translation is CSVDAGQETQYF.

This chain joins TRBV9 and TRBJ2-5; possible D gene TRBD1, 5 bases. Trimming pared 0 bases from V and 7 bases from J, leaving 10 bases between. Germline V gene sequence: CDR1 SGDLS, CDR2 YYNGEE. This CDR3 contains 13 residues. The chain's CDR3 is CASSVGGASTQYF. CDR3 in DNA: TGTGCCAGCAGCGTAGGTGGGGCCTCGACCCAGTACTTC. The whole variable domain, filled in from reference TRBV9 and TRBJ2-5, reads DSGVTQTPKHLITATGQRVTLRCSPRSGDLSVYWYQQSLDQGLQFLIQYYNGEERAKGNILERFSAQQFPDLHSELNLSSLELGDSALYFCASSVGGASTQYFGPGTRLLVL.

V and J are TRBV25-1 and TRBJ1-3; no firm D call. V was cut by 3 bases and J by 7 bases, with 13 bases left in between. Per the germline V gene, CDR1 is MGHDK and CDR2 is SYGVNS. The CDR3 totals 14 residues. As DNA, the CDR3 is TGTGCCAGCAGTGAGGCAGGCCGTGGCAACACCATATATTTT. Amino acids: CASSEAGRGNTIYF.

Many counts were recorded for this clonotype. The chain joins TRBV6-5 to TRBJ2-3, with a tentative D call TRBD2 (6 bases). Germline V lookup: CDR1 MNHEY, CDR2 SVGAGI. V was pared by 5 bases and J by 0 bases, with 9 bases between. The CDR3 is 14 residues long. The DNA for the CDR3 is TGTGCCAGCAGTCTTCTAGCGAGCACAGATACGCAGTATTTT. Translating it yields CASSLLASTDTQYF.

Only a few counts were recorded for this clonotype. The chain combines TRBV19 with TRBJ2-7; D ambiguous. Germline assignment: CDR1 LNHDA and CDR2 SQIVND (reference sequence). The CDR3 consists of 13 residues. The V end lost 0 bases, the J end lost 3 bases, and 6 bases lay between the germline ends. The CDR3 bases are TGTGCCAGTAGTATAGATGTTAGCTACGAGCAGTACTTC. As protein: CASSIDVSYEQYF.

This clonotype has a count of ten or more. V gene TRBV29-1 combines with J gene TRBJ2-1; D gene unclear. V lost 3 bases to trimming and J lost 3 bases, with 9 bases between them. CDR1 and CDR2 (germline): SQVTM, ANQGSEA. This CDR3 has 13 residues. The CDR3: CSVDVGSYNEQFF. DNA for the CDR3: TGCAGCGTTGACGTAGGCAGCTACAATGAGCAGTTCTTC.

Many counts were recorded for this clonotype. This chain connects TRBV18 to TRBJ1-6; D is possibly TRBD1 (6 bases). CDR3 length: 15 residues. Trimming took off 5 bases at V and 3 bases at J, with 11 bases between the two ends. Germline V lookup: CDR1 KGHSH, CDR2 LQKENI. Here the CDR3 DNA reads TGTGCCAGCTCATCACAGGGATACTATAATTCACCCCTCCACTTT. This encodes CASSSQGYYNSPLHF.

This clonotype came up many times. V usage is TRBV10-2 and J usage is TRBJ1-1; 9 nucleotides line up with TRBD1. The CDR3 sequence is 13 residues long. Germline-derived CDR1 and CDR2 are WSHSY and SAAADI. Germline trimming cut 8 bases from V and 6 bases from J; bases unmatched to any gene: 7. CDR3 protein: CASDPGQGAEAFF. CDR3 nucleotide sequence: TGCGCCAGCGACCCGGGACAGGGCGCTGAAGCTTTCTTT.

For this clonotype: A junction end diverges from the germline sequence, so it may reflect a read error. The J gene is TRBJ2-6, the V gene TRBV3-1; D remains ambiguous. The CDR3 length is 19 residues. Germline CDR1 LGHDT, CDR2 YNNKEL (reference sequence). The CDR3: CASSQYARASLSGTNVLTF. CDR3 coding DNA: TGTGCCAGCAGCCAATACGCACGGGCGTCCCTTAGTGGGACCAACGTCCTGACTTTC.

This clonotype was counted ten times or more. J is TRBJ1-2 and V is TRBV20-1; D is ambiguous. The CDR3 is 12 amino acids. CDR1 and CDR2 from the germline V gene are DFQATT and SNEGSKA (reference sequence). V lost 3 bases and J lost 7, with 12 bases in between. For the CDR3, the DNA is TGCAGTGCTAGGGGCAGTATCCCTGGCTACACCTTC. Translated, it gives CSARGSIPGYTF.

This clonotype was seen a handful of times. The chain combines TRBV6-6 with TRBJ1-1; 8 bases are shared with TRBD1. Germline V gene data show CDR1 as MNHNY and CDR2 as SVGAGI (reference sequence). V trimming: 0 bases; J trimming: 1 base; junction bases outside the gene matches: 10. The CDR3 totals 18 residues. The CDR3 nucleotides read TGTGCCAGCAGTTACTCGCTGGGGCCCAGGGGGCGGAACACTGAAGCTTTCTTT. The encoded protein is CASSYSLGPRGRNTEAFF.

The chain uses TRBV7-2 and TRBJ1-5, with unresolved D. CDR3 length: 15 residues. The ends were cut back, 5 bases at V and 3 bases at J, with 14 bases in the middle. Germline V gene sequence: CDR1 SGHTA, CDR2 FQGNSA. The CDR3 DNA is TGTGCCAGCAGCGCGGTCGGCAGGTACAATCAGCCCCAGCATTTT. This sequence encodes CASSAVGRYNQPQHF.

This clonotype has only a few counts. The gene calls are TRBV12-3 or TRBV12-4 and TRBJ1-5; 7 nucleotides agree with TRBD1. V lost 2 bases to trimming and J lost 9 bases; unmatched junction nucleotides: 7. The CDR3 totals 14 residues. The CDR3 reads CASSLRQGQGPQHF. The CDR3 DNA follows: TGTGCCAGCAGTTTAAGACAGGGCCAGGGGCCCCAGCATTTT.

This clonotype was seen at least ten times. The genes are TRBV29-1 and TRBJ2-5, with D possibly TRBD1 on 6 matching bases. The CDR3 runs to 16 residues. V dropped 5 bases and J dropped 4 bases, with 23 bases sitting between them. Germline lookup yields CDR1 SQVTM and CDR2 ANQGSEA. This chain's CDR3 is CSVTHRRGELRETQYF. CDR3 nucleotides: TGCAGCGTTACCCATCGCAGGGGAGAATTGAGAGAGACCCAGTACTTC.

At least ten counts were recorded for this clonotype. The chain couples TRBV6-5 to TRBJ2-7, with 10 bases aligning to TRBD1. CDR3 length: 15 amino acids. Unmatched junction bases numbered 10, after V lost 6 bases and J lost 5 bases. Germline V lookup: CDR1 MNHEY, CDR2 SVGAGI. CDR3 sequence reads: CASRKTGGFTDEQYF. In nucleotides, the CDR3 is TGTGCCAGCAGGAAGACAGGGGGCTTTACAGACGAGCAGTACTTC.

The sample holds many counts of this clonotype. The chain uses TRBV12-2 and TRBJ1-2; the table's D gene call, TRBD1, was not cross checked with the DNA. TRBV12-2 is noted as a pseudogene. The CDR3 is made up of 14 amino acids. CDR3 residues: CASRLVKQGDGYTF. CDR3 nucleotides: TGTGCAAGTCGCTTAGTAAAACAGGGGGATGGCTACACCTTC.

V gene TRBV12-3 or TRBV12-4 combines with J gene TRBJ2-1; weak D call: TRBD1 (5 bases). V was cut by 7 bases and J by 7 bases, with 23 bases left in between. The CDR3 contains 16 residues. CDR3 amino acids: CASIFVSGSVGNEQFF. The CDR3 DNA sequence: TGTGCCAGCATCTTTGTCTCAGGGTCTGTAGGGAATGAGCAGTTCTTC.

This clonotype was found a few times. The rearrangement joins TRBV7-9 to TRBJ2-7; D might be TRBD2 (5 bases). V was shortened by 7 bases and J by 2 bases, with 12 bases between the two germline ends. CDR1 is SEHNR, CDR2 FQNEAQ, per germline (reference sequence). The CDR3 covers 13 residues. The CDR3 is CASTPRAAYEQYF. The CDR3 DNA reads TGTGCCAGCACCCCGCGGGCCGCCTACGAGCAGTACTTC.

This clonotype was counted ten times or more. V is TRBV5-4 and J is TRBJ1-1; D not resolved. The CDR3 runs to 14 residues. V was trimmed by 4 bases and J by 1 base, leaving 11 bases between them. CDR1 is SGHNT, CDR2 YYREEE, per germline (reference sequence). In DNA, the CDR3 is TGTGCCAGCAGCCTTGAGCGGAGGAACACTGAAGCTTTCTTT. Translation: CASSLERRNTEAFF.

The chain combines TRBV6-5 with TRBJ1-1, with D unresolved. Trimming removed 0 bases at V and 5 bases at J, with 4 bases between. The CDR3 has 12 amino acids. Germline CDR1 MNHEY, CDR2 SVGAGI. This CDR3 reads CASSYSRTEAFF. The CDR3 DNA is TGTGCCAGCAGTTACTCGAGAACTGAAGCTTTCTTT.

This clonotype was observed a few times. The chain carries TRBV3-1 and TRBJ1-2, with no clear D. V lost 3 bases, J lost 0 bases, and 5 bases lay in between. Germline CDR1 reads LGHDT; CDR2 reads YNNKEL (reference sequence). The CDR3 loop spans 13 amino acids. This chain's CDR3 is CASSHSANYGYTF. The CDR3 nucleotides read TGTGCCAGCAGCCACTCGGCTAACTATGGCTACACCTTC. Drawing the rest from reference TRBV3-1 and TRBJ1-2, the complete variable domain is DTAVSQTPKYLVTQMGNDKSIKCEQNLGHDTMYWYKQDSKKFLKIMFSYNNKELIINETVPNRFSPKSPDKAHLNLHINSLELGDSAVYFCASSHSANYGYTFGSGTRLTVV.

This clonotype was picked up a small number of times. The gene calls are TRBV14 and TRBJ1-2; D gene unclear. Germline CDR1 is SGHDN and CDR2 is FVKESK. The CDR3 length is 14 residues. The V end lost 4 bases, the J end lost 6 bases, and 15 bases lay between the germline ends. The CDR3 region has the DNA TGTGCCAGCAGCCCCCAACTAGATGGGGATGGCTACACCTTC. Its protein product is CASSPQLDGDGYTF.

This clonotype was observed a few times. This chain links TRBV29-1 with TRBJ1-1; 7 bases agree with TRBD1. This CDR3 contains 12 residues. Germline V lookup: CDR1 SQVTM, CDR2 ANQGSEA. V shed 7 bases and J 0 bases; nucleotides not matched to a gene: 2. The CDR3 reads CSAGGMNTEAFF. The CDR3 DNA is TGCAGCGCAGGGGGTATGAACACTGAAGCTTTCTTT.

This clonotype appeared many times. The chain is built from TRBV6-5 and TRBJ1-6; D remains ambiguous. There are 15 residues in the CDR3. V was cut by 4 bases and J by 7 bases, with 14 bases left in between. Germline CDR1 and CDR2: MNHEY and SVGAGI. This chain's CDR3 is CASSFTVLANSPLHF. The CDR3 DNA follows: TGTGCCAGCAGTTTTACAGTCCTAGCGAATTCACCCCTCCACTTT.

The chain recombines TRBV5-1 with TRBJ2-7, with unresolved D. V gave up 0 bases and J gave up 0 bases, with 7 bases separating them. The CDR3 has 14 residues. Germline CDR1 and CDR2: SGHRS and YFSETQ. The CDR3 DNA follows: TGCGCCAGCAGCTTGGTTGCCGGCTCCTACGAGCAGTACTTC. Its translation: CASSLVAGSYEQYF.

The chain couples TRBV20-1 to TRBJ2-3, with 9 bases aligning to TRBD1. Trimming removed 5 bases from V and 7 bases from J; junction bases left unmatched: 7. There are 13 residues in the CDR3. The germline CDR1 and CDR2 sequences are DFQATT and SNEGSKA (reference sequence). The CDR3 DNA sequence: TGCAGTGCTCAACAGGGGGCGGTGAATACGCAGTATTTT. Its translation: CSAQQGAVNTQYF.

The V gene is TRBV12-3 or TRBV12-4, the J gene TRBJ2-3, with 7 positions matching TRBD2. The CDR3 length is 14 residues. V trimming: 11 bases; J trimming: 4 bases; junction bases outside the gene matches: 12. The CDR3 is CAGGHRGVSDTQYF. For the CDR3, the DNA is TGTGCCGGCGGGCATCGGGGGGTTTCAGATACGCAGTATTTT.

V gene TRBV14 combines with J gene TRBJ2-6, with D perhaps TRBD1 or TRBD2 (6 bases each). Per the germline V gene, CDR1 is SGHDN and CDR2 is FVKESK. V lost 4 bases to trimming and J lost 0 bases, with 10 bases between them. This CDR3 is 16 amino acids long. Written as DNA, the CDR3 is TGTGCCAGCAGCCTAGGGGGGTACTCTGGGGCCAACGTCCTGACTTTC. The encoded protein is CASSLGGYSGANVLTF.